One sample yielded the 13 T cell receptor beta chains listed below, sequenced in a study of cytomegalovirus exposure and HLA in healthy donors. Use of 60 Vbeta and 13 Jbeta primers characterized the PCR. The protocol was immunoSEQ multiplex PCR, while the TCRdb copy is restricted to in-frame clones and leaves out a portion. This sample has about 59,000 clones, with 83% found just once. Specimen: PBMCs. Receptor source: a human donor in good health.

V usage is TRBV2 and J usage is TRBJ2-2; a weak D match, TRBD1 (5 bases). CDR3 length: 16 amino acids. Trimming shortened V by 3 bases and J by 4 bases, and 15 bases separated the two germline ends. Germline V gene lookup returns CDR1 SNHLY and CDR2 FYNNEI. CDR3 protein: CASSELGSGRTGELFF. The CDR3, as DNA: TGTGCCAGCAGTGAGCTTGGGTCAGGGCGCACCGGGGAGCTGTTTTTT.

The DNA of the CDR3 is TGTGCCAGCAGCTTACGTGGGGCAGGTCCTAACTCTGGAAACACCATATATTTT. Translation gives CASSLRGAGPNSGNTIYF. The V and J genes are TRBV11-2 and TRBJ1-3; tentatively, D is TRBD1 (5 bases). The CDR3 length is 18 residues. From germline, CDR1 is SGHAT and CDR2 FQNNGV. V lost 2 bases to trimming and J lost 0 bases, with 17 bases between them.

A few counts support this clone. The chain joins TRBV6-1 to TRBJ2-5; possibly TRBD2 for D (7 bases). Looked up from germline, CDR1 is MNHNS and CDR2 is SASEGT. V lost 7 bases and J 1 base, leaving 13 bases between the germline ends. The CDR3 loop spans 14 amino acids. The CDR3 loop reads CASTGEGRQETQYF. The CDR3 DNA follows: TGTGCCAGCACAGGGGAGGGGCGCCAAGAGACCCAGTACTTC.

The chain employs TRBV28 and TRBJ2-5, with 7 bases matching TRBD2. CDR1 MDHEN and CDR2 SYDVKM come from the germline V gene. Trimming at V came to 1 base and at J to 5 bases, leaving 19 bases not matched to a gene. The length of the CDR3 is 19 residues. For the CDR3, the DNA is TGTGCCAGCAGTTTATCCCTCCGGATTGGGGGGGGTTTTGTCGAGACCCAGTACTTC. It is translated as CASSLSLRIGGGFVETQYF.

The V and J genes are TRBV7-9 and TRBJ2-3; 7 bases are a match to TRBD1. The germline V gene has CDR1 SEHNR and CDR2 FQNEAQ (reference sequence). This CDR3 has 15 residues. The ends lost 4 bases at V and 0 bases at J; junction bases unmatched: 4. The CDR3 DNA reads TGTGCCAGCAGCTGGGGGACAGCTAGCACAGATACGCAGTATTTT. Residues: CASSWGTASTDTQYF.

V gene TRBV13 combines with J gene TRBJ2-7, with 11 bases fitting TRBD2. CDR1 PRHDT and CDR2 FYEKMQ come from the germline V gene (reference sequence). The CDR3 length is 15 residues. Trimming removed 5 bases from V and 5 bases from J; junction bases left unmatched: 8. The CDR3 coding sequence is TGTGCCAGCAGCCTCATAGCGGGGGGGTTCCACGAGCAGTACTTC. This codes for CASSLIAGGFHEQYF.

The chain uses TRBV9 and TRBJ1-4, with TRBD1 matching over 8 bases. CDR3 length equals 13 residues. Losses at the gene ends were 6 bases for V and 8 bases for J; bases not matched to a gene: 6. Germline loops: CDR1 SGDLS, CDR2 YYNGEE. CDR3 protein: CASIRQGMEKLFF. Written as DNA, the CDR3 is TGTGCCAGCATACGACAGGGGATGGAAAAACTGTTTTTT.

The chain uses TRBV11-1 and TRBJ1-3; 7 bases map to TRBD1. The CDR3 loop spans 16 amino acids. V was pared by 3 bases and J by 3 bases, with 8 bases of the junction left unmatched. CDR1 is SGHAT, CDR2 FQDESV, per germline (reference sequence). The CDR3 nucleotides read TGTGCCAGCAGCTTGGATGGGGACAGTCATGGAAACACCATATATTTT. Translation gives CASSLDGDSHGNTIYF.

V and J are TRBV5-1 and TRBJ2-7, with 14 bases lining up with TRBD2. CDR1 and CDR2 (germline): SGHRS, YFSETQ. J gave up 6 bases and V 4 bases, and 6 bases lay outside the gene matches. The CDR3 sequence is 15 residues long. The CDR3 DNA follows: TGCGCCAGCAGCGCCGGACTAGCGGGAGGTCTCGAGCAGTACTTC. It encodes CASSAGLAGGLEQYF.

This sequence joins TRBV27 and TRBJ2-7; 7 nucleotides line up with TRBD2. In germline, CDR1 is MNHEY, CDR2 SMNVEV (reference sequence). The CDR3 length is 15 residues. Trimming at V came to 7 bases and at J to 4 bases, leaving 13 bases not matched to a gene. CDR3 sequence: CASIPAGGSGYEQYF. For the CDR3, the DNA is TGTGCCAGCATCCCCGCTGGCGGGAGTGGGTACGAGCAGTACTTC.

The chain carries TRBV27 and TRBJ2-3; weak D call: TRBD1 (6 bases). Germline loops: CDR1 MNHEY, CDR2 SMNVEV (reference sequence). V lost 2 bases and J 1 base, leaving 16 bases between the germline ends. This CDR3 is 17 amino acids long. The CDR3 region is CASSLNRMRTGTDTQYF. Here the CDR3 DNA reads TGTGCCAGCAGTTTAAATCGAATGCGGACAGGCACAGATACGCAGTATTTT.

The rearrangement links TRBV7-2 to TRBJ2-7, with 7 positions matching TRBD2. The length of the CDR3 is 15 residues. J was trimmed by 6 bases and V by 4 bases; bases with no gene match: 12. CDR1 and CDR2 from the germline V gene are SGHTA and FQGNSA. The CDR3: CASSSGLGPSREQYF. CDR3 coding DNA: TGTGCCAGCAGCTCCGGACTAGGACCCTCCCGCGAGCAGTACTTC.

J is TRBJ1-2 and V is TRBV5-1; TRBD1 agrees at 8 bases. CDR1 SGHRS and CDR2 YFSETQ come from the germline V gene. J lost 5 bases, V lost 0 bases, and 6 bases had no gene match. The CDR3 covers 15 residues. The CDR3: CASSLGTGLGYGYTF. Written as DNA, the CDR3 is TGCGCCAGCAGCTTGGGGACAGGGCTTGGGTATGGCTACACCTTC.